The present entry profiles one T cell receptor (beta chain) with its context. Its antigen is unidentified. V lost 0 bases to trimming and J lost 5 bases, with 11 bases between them. Germline V gene lookup returns CDR1 SGHRS and CDR2 YFSETQ. CDR3 length: 14 amino acids. This sample is part of a study of radiotherapy plus CTLA-4 blockade in lung cancer. Measured with immunoSEQ multiplex PCR; TCRdb has only the in-frame clones, and not every one. The sample consists of more than 25,000 clones, 75% to 85% of them appearing once. CTLA-4 blockade using ipilimumab, together with focal radiation, was received by patients with chemo-refractory metastatic non-small-cell lung cancer. Broader study findings: Strongest reported response predictors: early blood clone changes and post-radiation interferon-beta.

The TCR was taken from a human donor with non-small cell lung cancer that progressed on radiotherapy plus ipilimumab. The material sequenced was peripheral blood, taken from a patient treated with radiotherapy plus ipilimumab. The V call is TRBV5-1, the J call TRBJ2-5; D possibly uses TRBD1 or TRBD2 (5 bases each). The CDR3 loop reads CASSLGRWGETQYF. Written as DNA, the CDR3 is TGCGCCAGCAGCTTGGGCAGGTGGGGGGAGACCCAGTACTTC.